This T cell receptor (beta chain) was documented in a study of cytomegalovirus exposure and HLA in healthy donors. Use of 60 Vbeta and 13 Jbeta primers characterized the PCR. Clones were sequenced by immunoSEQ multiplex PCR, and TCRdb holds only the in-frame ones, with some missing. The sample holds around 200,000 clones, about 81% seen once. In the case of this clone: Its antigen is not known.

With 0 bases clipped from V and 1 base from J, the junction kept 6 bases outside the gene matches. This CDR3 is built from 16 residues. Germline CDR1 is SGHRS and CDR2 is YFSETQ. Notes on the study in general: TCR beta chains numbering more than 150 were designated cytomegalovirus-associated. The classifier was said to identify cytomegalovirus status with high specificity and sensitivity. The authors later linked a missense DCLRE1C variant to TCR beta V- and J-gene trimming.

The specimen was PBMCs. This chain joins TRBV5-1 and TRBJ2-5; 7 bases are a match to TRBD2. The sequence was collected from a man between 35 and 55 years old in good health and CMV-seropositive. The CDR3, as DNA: TGCGCCAGCAGCTTGGAAGGGACTACTTTCCAAGAGACCCAGTACTTC. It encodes CASSLEGTTFQETQYF. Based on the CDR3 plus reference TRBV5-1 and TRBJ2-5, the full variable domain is KAGVTQTPRYLIKTRGQQVTLSCSPISGHRSVSWYQQTPGQGLQFLFEYFSETQRNKGNFPGRFSGRQFSNSRSEMNVSTLELGDSALYLCASSLEGTTFQETQYFGPGTRLLVL.